This T cell receptor beta chain was sequenced during a study of shared clonotypes between healthy human individuals. The study's findings and limits: Having only a few donors restricted how much genetic and exposure-history diversity was captured. Rarefaction showed that sequencing of sorted subsets was incomplete (despite large depth).

Looked up from germline, CDR1 is MDHEN and CDR2 is SYDVKM. Trimming took off 3 bases at V and 3 bases at J, with 9 bases between the two ends. The CDR3 runs 13 residues. For sorted subsets, about 0.2 ug DNA per replicate equaled about 30,000 T cell genomes. Profiled with immunoSEQ multiplex PCR; TCRdb holds only in-frame clones, not every one. Of around 2,000,000 clones detected, more than 85% appear once; the ten largest clones hold 1.5% to 2%. As to this clone: Its antigen is undetermined.

Terminally differentiated effector memory CD45RA+ cells were left out of the naive CD8 fraction, which was CD45RO-negative and positively selected for CCR7. This chain uses TRBV28 with TRBJ2-7; no clear D. This sequence was found in a man younger than 35 in good health. Some clones in this sample may be carry-over from other donors' samples. Sequencing input: naive CD8+ T cells from PBMCs. The CDR3, as DNA: TGTGCCAGCAGTTTCCAAGGAGACTACGAGCAGTACTTC. Translation: CASSFQGDYEQYF. The complete variable domain, with remaining parts taken from reference TRBV28 and TRBJ2-7, reads DVKVTQSSRYLVKRTGEKVFLECVQDMDHENMFWYRQDPGLGLRLIYFSYDVKMKEKGDIPEGYSVSREKKERFSLILESASTNQTSMYLCASSFQGDYEQYFGPGTRLTVT.